This T cell receptor beta chain was obtained from a study of spatial heterogeneity in lung cancer. Study context: Beta-chain sequences were consistently detected more often than alpha-chain sequences.

This clonotype is deemed medium-sized. Found in a library prepared for alpha chains, this beta chain is an off-target read, and its abundance has little meaning. MiXCR, run by TCRdb on the 5' RACE reads, gives a single entry per CDR3 protein. Of several thousand distinct CDR3 sequences detected, approximately 20% appear once; the ten largest clones hold about 20%. The time point was: sample taken at primary tumor resection. Tumor, nontumor lung or frozen PBMC supplied whole RNA that was sequenced unsorted. In germline, CDR1 is LNHDA, CDR2 SQIVND (reference sequence). With 9 bases removed from V and 0 bases from J, the gap between germline ends came to 9 bases. This CDR3 contains 14 residues.

Sequenced here: normal lung tissue next to the tumor, sampled at surgery. The receptor was isolated from a male donor with early-stage non-small cell lung cancer. The V gene is TRBV19, the J gene TRBJ2-6; D remains unclear. CDR3 protein: CARTLISGANVLTF. CDR3 DNA: TGTGCCAGGACTTTGATCTCTGGGGCCAACGTCCTGACTTTC.